This T cell receptor (beta chain) was found in a study of OX40 agonist ivuxolimab in advanced cancers. Overall study context: It was ivuxolimab, an agonistic anti-OX40 (CD134) antibody, that patients were treated with. Head and neck, renal cell, melanoma or hepatocellular carcinoma were the cancers that dose-escalation patients had. Patients with prior anti-PD-1, anti-PD-L1 or anti-CTLA-4 therapy were eligible; about 40% had some.

Study-wide points: Clones of CD4+ and CD8+ blood T cells grew by week 6 at doses of 0.1 to 3.0 mg/kg.

The V end lost 0 bases, the J end lost 0 bases, and 17 bases lay between the germline ends. This CDR3 contains 18 residues. The V gene's germline CDR1 is GTSNPN and CDR2 SVGIG (reference sequence). Some clones are missing from TCRdb's copy, which holds only in-frame ones; the method was immunoSEQ multiplex PCR. The sample includes 53,000 or so clones, roughly 90% of them seen just once. In the case of this clone: The target antigen is unknown.

The source was CD4+ or CD8+ T cells sorted from blood, collected in a trial of the OX40 agonist ivuxolimab. The genes are TRBV30 and TRBJ1-4; possible D gene TRBD1, 6 bases. The receptor was derived from an adult with an advanced solid tumor such as melanoma, head and neck, liver or kidney cancer. CDR3 DNA: TGTGCCTGGAGTGTACGGGGGCAGACTTTTGCAACTAATGAAAAACTGTTTTTT. It translates to CAWSVRGQTFATNEKLFF.